This TCR beta chain was obtained from a study of blood T cell repertoires in COVID-19. Study-wide context: Samples of COVID-19 (acute and convalescent) were obtained from the United States, Italy and Spain.

The CDR3 runs 15 residues. From germline, CDR1 is SEHNR and CDR2 FQNEAQ (reference sequence). J was trimmed by 4 bases and V by 4 bases; bases with no gene match: 4. Study processing details: Reference gene primer amplification yielded estimated nucleated cell counts. Data came from immunoSEQ multiplex PCR; TCRdb stores just in-frame clones and leaves some out. That table furnishes V, J and clone size, whereas the DNA furnished D and trimming. The sample lists about 60,000 clones; roughly 80% were seen once. The origin of this receptor is a human donor in a cohort sampled during active COVID-19. The gene calls are TRBV7-9 and TRBJ1-6; the match to TRBD1 covers 7 bases. Sequenced material: peripheral blood. CDR3 sequence (DNA): TGTGCCAGCAGCTCCCCGGGACAGTATAATTCACCCCTCCACTTT. Amino acids: CASSSPGQYNSPLHF.